Shown below are 26 T cell receptor beta chains from a single sample sequenced in a study of sequential checkpoint blockade in melanoma. Here immunoSEQ multiplex PCR was the method, and the copy in TCRdb shows in-frame clones only, minus some. Altogether around 35,000 clones are present, roughly 32% being singletons, with the ten largest covering more than 1.5%. As to treatment: randomized to nivolumab then ipilimumab (arm A) or the reverse (arm B). Sequencing was performed on tumor tissue (inferred from file names), taken from a patient given nivolumab and ipilimumab in sequence. These receptors were collected from a human donor with melanoma.

J is TRBJ2-3 and V is TRBV6-8; D is uncertain. From germline, CDR1 is MNHGY and CDR2 SAAAGT. V was clipped by 2 bases and J by 4 bases, with 7 bases between them. There are 13 residues in the CDR3. CDR3 amino acids: CASSYGFSDTQYF. The CDR3 nucleotides are TGTGCCAGCAGTTACGGGTTCTCAGATACGCAGTATTTT.

The chain joins TRBV10-2 to TRBJ1-2; D possibly corresponds to TRBD1 (5 bases). Trimming stripped 1 base from V and 7 bases from J, with 16 bases between. This CDR3 has 15 amino acids. Germline CDR1 reads WSHSY; CDR2 reads SAAADI. The CDR3 sequence: CASSEWSGPFGGYTF. The CDR3 DNA reads as TGCGCCAGCAGTGAGTGGTCAGGGCCTTTCGGTGGCTACACCTTC.

The V gene is TRBV11-3, the J gene TRBJ1-4, with TRBD1 matching 9 bases. In germline, CDR1 is SGHNT, CDR2 YENEEA. The length of the CDR3 is 15 residues. The V segment lost 4 bases and the J segment 10 bases; nucleotides outside the gene matches: 10. The CDR3 spells CASSSPGQGDGKLFF. The CDR3 nucleotides read TGTGCCAGCAGCTCGCCGGGACAGGGCGATGGAAAACTGTTTTTT.

The chain links TRBV9 to TRBJ1-3; 7 positions agree with TRBD1. The CDR3 extends over 14 amino acids. Trimming cost V 5 bases and J 0 bases; bases outside gene matches: 2. Germline values: CDR1 SGDLS, CDR2 YYNGEE. The CDR3 coding sequence is TGTGCCAGCAGTGGGACAGCCTCTGGAAACACCATATATTTT. Protein sequence: CASSGTASGNTIYF.

The chain links TRBV5-1 to TRBJ2-1, with 15 bases aligning to TRBD2. After removal of 3 bases from V and 2 bases from J, the junction contained 6 bases not matched to a gene. CDR3 length equals 18 residues. Germline loops: CDR1 SGHRS, CDR2 YFSETQ. CDR3 region: CASSSWTSGGVPYNEQFF. In nucleotides, the CDR3 is TGCGCCAGCAGCTCGTGGACTAGCGGGGGGGTGCCCTACAATGAGCAGTTCTTC.

The chain is built from TRBV25-1 and TRBJ2-7; possibly TRBD2 for D (5 bases). The V end was cut by 6 bases, the J end by 0 bases, with 12 bases between. Germline-derived CDR1 and CDR2 are MGHDK and SYGVNS. The CDR3 is made up of 14 amino acids. The CDR3 loop reads CASRGEGHSYEQYF. As DNA, the CDR3 is TGTGCCAGCAGGGGAGAGGGTCACTCCTACGAGCAGTACTTC.

The chain carries TRBV18 and TRBJ2-3, with D tentatively TRBD1 or TRBD2 (5 bases each). CDR1 is KGHSH, CDR2 LQKENI, per germline. This CDR3 is 17 amino acids long. V dropped 2 bases and J dropped 1 base, with 16 bases sitting between them. The CDR3, as DNA: TGTGCCAGCTCACCATCGAGGGGCAGTTCAGGCACAGATACGCAGTATTTT. This encodes CASSPSRGSSGTDTQYF.

CDR3 residues: CASSLGQPPQETQYF. The DNA of the CDR3 is TGCGCCAGCAGCCTCGGACAGCCGCCCCAAGAGACCCAGTACTTC. This chain links TRBV5-1 with TRBJ2-5; possibly TRBD1 for D (6 bases). Germline assignment: CDR1 SGHRS and CDR2 YFSETQ. V lost 4 bases and J lost 1, with 14 bases in between. The CDR3 consists of 15 residues.

The rearrangement links TRBV9 to TRBJ1-3; D is unclear. Germline CDR1 and CDR2: SGDLS and YYNGEE. The V end lost 4 bases, the J end lost 6 bases, and 8 bases lay between the germline ends. This CDR3 contains 12 residues. CDR3 sequence reads: CASSLSSNTIYF. Written as DNA, the CDR3 is TGTGCCAGCAGCTTATCCTCAAACACCATATATTTT.

The rearrangement uses TRBV6-8 and TRBJ2-5; D might be TRBD1 (5 bases). V was clipped by 0 bases and J by 4 bases, with 6 bases between them. The germline V gene has CDR1 MNHGY and CDR2 SAAAGT. The CDR3 runs to 13 residues. The CDR3 sequence is CASSYSGAETQYF. CDR3 DNA sequence: TGTGCCAGCAGTTACTCAGGGGCAGAGACCCAGTACTTC.

V is TRBV19 and J is TRBJ2-7; 9 positions agree with TRBD1. J was trimmed by 9 bases and V by 5 bases; bases with no gene match: 20. The CDR3 is made up of 17 amino acids. Germline assignment: CDR1 LNHDA and CDR2 SQIVND (reference sequence). The DNA of the CDR3 is TGTGCCAGTAGTCCAACGTTCGGGACAGGGAATCTACGAGGGCAGTACTTC. It translates to CASSPTFGTGNLRGQYF. Complete variable domain (other parts from reference TRBV19 and TRBJ2-7): DGGITQSPKYLFRKEGQNVTLSCEQNLNHDAMYWYRQDPGQGLRLIYYSQIVNDFQKGDIAEGYSVSREKKESFPLTVTSAQKNPTAFYLCASSPTFGTGNLRGQYFGPGTRLTVT.

The rearrangement uses TRBV11-3 and TRBJ1-1, with a weak D call TRBD1 (5 bases). CDR1 is SGHNT and CDR2 is YENEEA in the germline V gene. Between the trimmed V and J ends, which lost 0 bases and 4 bases, there was a span of 12 bases. The CDR3 consists of 15 residues. The CDR3 DNA follows: TGTGCCAGCAGCTTAGACAGGGCCGGGAGCACTGAAGCTTTCTTT. Protein: CASSLDRAGSTEAFF.

V and J are TRBV6-8 and TRBJ1-4; 7 bases agree with TRBD1. The CDR3 covers 14 residues. Germline-derived CDR1 and CDR2 are MNHGY and SAAAGT. Trimming cost V 10 bases and J 0 bases; bases outside gene matches: 5. Here the CDR3 reads CAISGTATNEKLFF. As DNA, the CDR3 is TGTGCCATCTCCGGGACAGCAACTAATGAAAAACTGTTTTTT.

The chain recombines TRBV18 with TRBJ2-1; no reliable D call. This CDR3 is 15 amino acids long. V was trimmed by 0 bases and J by 0 bases, leaving 6 bases between them. Germline CDR1 and CDR2: KGHSH and LQKENI. CDR3 DNA sequence: TGTGCCAGCTCACCACCAGGCAGCTCCTACAATGAGCAGTTCTTC. It is translated as CASSPPGSSYNEQFF.

The chain uses TRBV11-3 and TRBJ2-7; weak D call: TRBD1 (5 bases). This CDR3 spans 14 amino acids. The V end lost 3 bases, the J end lost 2 bases, and 11 bases lay between the germline ends. CDR1 is SGHNT and CDR2 is YENEEA in the germline V gene. CDR3 protein: CASSLYQGTYEQYF. As DNA, the CDR3 is TGTGCCAGCAGCTTGTATCAGGGAACCTACGAGCAGTACTTC.

This clone was seen more than once but under ten times. The chain employs TRBV6-7 and TRBJ1-1; D may be TRBD1 (6 bases). TRBV6-7 is sorted into the ORF group, with uncertain function. Trimming left V 5 bases short and J 8 bases short, with 9 bases between. This CDR3 is 11 amino acids long. CDR3 bases: TGTGCCAGCAGTGGGGGCTGGGAAGCTTTCTTT. This translates into CASSGGWEAFF.

The chain has TRBV11-3 and TRBJ1-3; D remains ambiguous. In germline, CDR1 is SGHNT, CDR2 YENEEA. Trimming shortened V by 5 bases and J by 3 bases, and 14 bases separated the two germline ends. The CDR3 contains 15 residues. The CDR3 protein is CASSPGVGDGNTIYF. The CDR3 nucleotides read TGTGCCAGCAGCCCAGGAGTTGGGGATGGAAACACCATATATTTT.

The chain is built from TRBV18 and TRBJ2-7, with D maybe TRBD2 (6 bases). The CDR3 extends over 14 amino acids. V lost 3 bases and J lost 7, with 16 bases in between. Germline V gives CDR1 KGHSH, CDR2 LQKENI. The CDR3 is CASSPGLPRGEQYF. Here the CDR3 DNA reads TGTGCCAGCTCACCGGGACTCCCGAGGGGAGAGCAGTACTTC.

This clone was found a few times. The chain is built from TRBV30 and TRBJ1-4, with no clear D. Germline values: CDR1 GTSNPN, CDR2 SVGIG (reference sequence). This CDR3 region has 15 residues. V was clipped by 3 bases and J by 6 bases, with 17 bases between them. In DNA form, the CDR3 reads TGTGCCTGGAGCCTAGGGTCAGGAGGAGATGAAAAACTGTTTTTT. Residues: CAWSLGSGGDEKLFF.

In its sample, this clone was seen a few times. The chain links TRBV6-4 to TRBJ2-7; D ambiguous. V lost 5 bases and J 3 bases, leaving 5 bases between the germline ends. CDR1 is MRHNA and CDR2 is SNTAGT in the germline V gene. The CDR3 covers 11 residues. This chain's CDR3 is CASSLVYEQYF. As DNA, the CDR3 is TGTGCCAGCAGTTTGGTCTACGAGCAGTACTTC.

This clone has just a few counts. V is TRBV7-6 and J is TRBJ1-3; D may be TRBD1 (6 bases). CDR3 length: 18 amino acids. CDR1 is SGHVS and CDR2 is FNYEAQ in the germline V gene. The V gene lost 3 bases and the J gene lost 0 bases, with 18 bases spanning the gap. The chain's CDR3 is CASSFLPPDSSSGNTIYF. The CDR3 DNA is TGTGCCAGCAGCTTCCTCCCCCCGGACAGCTCCTCTGGAAACACCATATATTTT. Supplemented by reference TRBV7-6 and TRBJ1-3, the full variable domain reads GAGVSQSPRYKVTKRGQDVALRCDPISGHVSLYWYRQALGQGPEFLTYFNYEAQQDKSGLPNDRFSAERPEGSISTLTIQRTEQRDSAMYRCASSFLPPDSSSGNTIYFGEGSWLTVV.

This clone came up a few times. V and J are TRBV14 and TRBJ2-1; D remains ambiguous. The CDR3 is 11 amino acids. Looked up from germline, CDR1 is SGHDN and CDR2 is FVKESK. V dropped 2 bases and J dropped 6 bases, with 2 bases sitting between them. CDR3 sequence reads: CASSQINEQFF. For the CDR3, the DNA is TGTGCCAGCAGCCAAATCAATGAGCAGTTCTTC.

J is TRBJ1-1 and V is TRBV10-1; D is perhaps TRBD1 (5 bases). CDR3 length: 13 amino acids. Germline CDR1 and CDR2: WNHNN and SYGVQD (reference sequence). Trimming took 6 bases from V and 6 from J, leaving 14 bases between them. The CDR3 region is CASSPGHISEAFF. In DNA form, the CDR3 reads TGCGCCAGCAGCCCCGGACATATTTCTGAAGCTTTCTTT.

The table lists this clone with a few counts. The chain uses TRBV1 and TRBJ1-5. TRBV1 is assigned pseudogene status. The CDR3 contains 18 residues. The DNA for the CDR3 is TGCGCCAGCAGCCAAGATGCGGCGGGGAGGGGGGGCGGCCAGCCCCAGCATTTT. This encodes CASSQDAAGRGGGQPQHF.

This clone was recorded many times. This chain joins TRBV11-3 and TRBJ2-1; 8 bases agree with TRBD2. The CDR3 totals 17 residues. The V gene end was trimmed by 0 bases and the J gene end by 3 bases; junction bases not matched to a gene: 7. Germline CDR1 SGHNT, CDR2 YENEEA. The CDR3: CASSLDRSGANYNEQFF. CDR3 in DNA: TGTGCCAGCAGCTTAGATCGTAGCGGGGCAAACTACAATGAGCAGTTCTTC.

The count of this clone is one. The chain has TRBV18 and TRBJ1-2; 9 bases match TRBD1. The trim removed 3 bases at V and 5 bases at J, leaving 13 bases unmatched. The CDR3 runs to 17 residues. Germline-derived CDR1 and CDR2 are KGHSH and LQKENI. This CDR3 is CASSPGQGRASLYGYTF. The CDR3 DNA reads as TGTGCCAGCTCACCTGGACAGGGGCGCGCTTCCTTGTATGGCTACACCTTC. Filled out from reference TRBV18 and TRBJ1-2, the complete variable domain reads NAGVMQNPRHLVRRRGQEARLRCSPMKGHSHVYWYRQLPEEGLKFMVYLQKENIIDESGMPKERFSAEFPKEGPSILRIQQVVRGDSAAYFCASSPGQGRASLYGYTFGSGTRLTVV.